Listed below are T cell receptor beta chains from one sample, sequenced in a study of blood T cell repertoires in COVID-19. TCRdb's copy holds only in-frame clones and misses some; the assay was immunoSEQ multiplex PCR. Here the sample spans more than 95,000 clones, just over 90% being singletons. Sample: peripheral blood. The source of these receptors is a human donor with active COVID-19. The donor label of this sample is uncertain. CDR3s include the opening cysteine and the closing phenylalanine or tryptophan. D genes are given only for firm matches.

J: TRBJ2-7
D: TRBD1
V: TRBV4-3
DNA: TGCGCCAGCAGCCGGGACAGGGTCTACGAGCAGTACTTC
CDR3: CASSRDRVYEQYF

J: TRBJ1-1
D: TRBD1
V: TRBV6-2/TRBV6-3
DNA: TGTGCCAGCAGTTACCGGAGGGGGACAGGGGGATTGGGCACTGAAGCTTTCTTT
CDR3: CASSYRRGTGGLGTEAFF

J: TRBJ2-5
D: .
V: TRBV5-1
DNA: TGCGCCAGCAGCTTGTCGACTATCCAAGAGACCCAGTACTTC
CDR3: CASSLSTIQETQYF

J: TRBJ1-5
D: TRBD1
V: TRBV4-1
DNA: TGCGCCAGCAGCCTCCACCGACAGGGGGCCCAGCCCCAGCATTTT
CDR3: CASSLHRQGAQPQHF

J: TRBJ1-3
D: TRBD1
V: TRBV19
DNA: TGTGCCAGTAGTCCCCAGGGACAGGCCTCTGGAAACACCATATATTTT
CDR3: CASSPQGQASGNTIYF

J: TRBJ2-5
D: .
V: TRBV12-3/TRBV12-4
DNA: TGTGCCAGCAGTTTCATCAGGGAAGAGACCCAGTACTTC
CDR3: CASSFIREETQYF

J: TRBJ1-4
D: .
V: TRBV7-8
DNA: TGTGCCAGCAGCTTAGCGCGTATATCCCCAATGACAACTAATGAAAAACTGTTTTTT
CDR3: CASSLARISPMTTNEKLFF

J: TRBJ2-4
D: TRBD1
V: TRBV3-1/TRBV3-2
DNA: TGTGCCAGCAGTCACACCTCGGGTAAAAACCGGGACAGGGGATTGGGGTGGAACATTCAGTACTTC
CDR3: CASSHTSGKNRDRGLGWNIQYF

J: TRBJ2-7
D: TRBD1
V: TRBV6-6
DNA: TGTGCCAGCAGTTACAGGACAGGGCTCAGCTCCTACGAGCAGTACTTC
CDR3: CASSYRTGLSSYEQYF

J: TRBJ1-5
D: .
V: TRBV18
DNA: TGTGCCAGCTCGCCTACATCACAGGGAAGTCATCAGCCCCAGCATTTT
CDR3: CASSPTSQGSHQPQHF